This T cell receptor beta chain derives from a study of T cells in Graves' hyperthyroidism and ophthalmopathy. Germline loops: CDR1 PRHDT, CDR2 FYEKMQ (reference sequence). The CDR3 sequence is 15 residues long. The ends were cut back, 5 bases at V and 3 bases at J, with 17 bases in the middle. RNA transcripts provided the source from which TCR beta CDR3 regions were amplified. TCR CDR3 regions were first amplified by RT-PCR with HTBI primers. TCRdb reanalysed the multiplex PCR reads using MiXCR and keeps one entry per CDR3 protein. The profile shows about half a million distinct CDR3 sequences, 20% to 25% of them singletons.

The source is a woman aged 70-85 years with Graves' ophthalmopathy. Source material: blood. This sequence joins TRBV13 and TRBJ2-7; D may be TRBD1 (6 bases). Here the CDR3 reads CASSMQAGTHYEQYF. As DNA, the CDR3 is TGTGCCAGCAGCATGCAGGCCGGGACACACTACGAGCAGTACTTC.